The present T cell receptor (beta chain) was sequenced within a study of blood T cell repertoires in COVID-19 (dated by TCRdb to 2020 to 2022). Broadly, across the study: Samples from collaborators originated in the United States, Italy and Spain and spanned both the acute and convalescent phases of COVID-19. Where HLA class I and class II types were available, the types were taken from metadata supplied by the sample provider, not from assay-based typing. The sample metadata nearly always contained a de-identified subject ID, COVID-19 status, age in years and sex. The dataset comprised deeply sampled blood TCRbeta repertoires from subjects exposed to, actively infected with, or recovered from COVID-19. The material from the prospective study consisted of cDNA or gDNA derived from T cells, B-cell-depleted T cells, or PBMCs. The samples were drawn from the first 160 participants of the ongoing ImmuneRACE study and from more than 1,000 subjects provided by 6 global collaborators. A freely available public database, intended as a resource for researchers studying the immune response to SARS-CoV-2, is where the repertoires were released. The paper's findings and limits, for the study overall: The quantity of clinical and demographic metadata differed by source and by participant and was supplied without curation.

Each collaborating institution followed its own protocols to collect whole blood in K2EDTA tubes. Collaborator samples were shipped for TCRbeta analysis as frozen whole blood, isolated PBMCs, or DNA extracted from either sample type. TCRbeta CDR3 regions were amplified from genomic DNA using the immunoSEQ Assay, a bias-controlled multiplex PCR. On the study's bioinformatics: Within the assay, amplification of reference gene primers was used to estimate how many nucleated cells each sample contained. To quantify the absolute abundance of each unique TCRbeta CDR3 rearrangement, sequence reads were collapsed and filtered. Productive Simpson clonality was computed per sample as the square root of Simpson's diversity index over productive rearrangements. This is the immuneACCESS table as TCRdb keeps it, with only in-frame sequences that have V and J called. A part of the clones is gone; compared with another copy, unresolved V genes explain less than half, and the rest is unexplained. From that table come the V and J calls and clone size; the DNA was used to work out D and trimming. The sample contains about 170,000 clones, around 87% of them found a single time. The top ten clones comprise roughly 7% of the sample.

The germline ends are 18 bases apart after V is trimmed by 4 bases and J by 8 bases. CDR1 and CDR2 are read off the germline V gene as SGHRS and YFSETQ. From cysteine to phenylalanine, the CDR3 is 15 amino acids long. Only the CDR3 DNA is retained, 45 bases long and in frame from the first base. As regards this clone: The specificity of this receptor is unknown. No per-base quality is available; no much larger clone lies one base away.

In this chain, TRBV5-1 is recombined with TRBJ1-4, with TRBD1 tentatively as D gene (5 bases match). This clonotype was sampled from a woman of 80 years or more in a cohort sampled during active or convalescent COVID-19. Material: peripheral blood. The CDR3 amino acid sequence is: CASSNAKGLGEKLFF. The sequenced DNA is TGCGCCAGCAGCAACGCGAAGGGGCTCGGGGAAAAACTGTTTTTT.